This T cell receptor (beta chain) was identified in a study of CD8 T cells in Susac syndrome. V was cut by 5 bases and J by 7 bases, with 15 bases left in between. The CDR3 sequence is 14 residues long. Reverse transcription of roughly 0.5 to 1 ug RNA was performed with random hexamers. A single record per CDR3 protein comes from TCRdb applying MiXCR to the immunoSEQ multiplex PCR reads. The sample yields some 120,000 distinct CDR3 sequences, approximately 95% seen once. Sequencing of TCR beta was undertaken in CD8+ and CD4+ T cells derived from blood. The authors negatively isolated CD8+ and CD4+ T cells and FACS-enriched TEMRA cells. This clonotype appeared once.

V and J are TRBV12-3 or TRBV12-4 and TRBJ1-5; D possibly corresponds to TRBD1 (6 bases). This sequence was found in a human donor with multiple sclerosis. The sample comprised CD8+ T cells from PBMCs. The CDR3 loop reads CASSRRGVSQPQHF. The CDR3 DNA is TGTGCCAGCAGTCGCAGGGGAGTGAGCCAGCCCCAGCATTTT.